Listed below are T cell receptor beta chains from one sample, sequenced in a study of CD8 T cells in ankylosing spondylitis. MiXCR was run by TCRdb on the 5' RACE reads, yielding one entry per CDR3 protein. This table has some 240,000 distinct CDR3 sequences, 20% to 30% appearing once. The material sequenced was blood, either unsorted or a sorted T cell fraction (not recorded which). Receptor source: a male donor with ankylosing spondylitis or in good health (not recorded which). Each CDR3 is given with its conserved first and last residue. D genes are given only for firm matches. Clone sizes are given selectively: once, few, many, or a class where the clone is expanded.

.	TRBV6-5	TRBJ2-3	TRBD2	TGTGCCAGCAGTTACTCAAGACTAGCAGTCTCCACAGATACGCAGTATTTT	CASSYSRLAVSTDTQYF
.	TRBV4-1	TRBJ2-3	TRBD1	TGCGCCAGCAGCCCGGGACAGCCAAGCACAGATACGCAGTATTTT	CASSPGQPSTDTQYF
.	TRBV7-6	TRBJ2-2	TRBD1	TGTGCCAGCAGCTGGGGACAGGGAGAGGCCGGGGAGCTGTTTTTT	CASSWGQGEAGELFF
.	TRBV7-2	TRBJ2-7	.	TGTGCCAGCAGCTTCAGCGCTAGGGTTTCCGAGCAGTACTTC	CASSFSARVSEQYF
.	TRBV12-3/TRBV12-4	TRBJ2-3	.	TGTGCCAGCAGGCGCTGGGGGGTCGGGACAGATACGCAGTATTTT	CASRRWGVGTDTQYF
few	TRBV20-1	TRBJ2-5	TRBD2	TGCAGTGCTAGACCGACTAGCGGGGCAACCCAAGAGACCCAGTACTTC	CSARPTSGATQETQYF
few	TRBV6-5	TRBJ2-1	.	TGTGCCAGCACTCGGGGACTTGAGCAGTTCTTC	CASTRGLEQFF
many	TRBV7-4	TRBJ2-7	.	TGTGCCAGCAGCTTAGGATCAGGGAGGTGCTACGAGCAGTACTTC	CASSLGSGRCYEQYF
many	TRBV20-1	TRBJ1-6	TRBD1	TGCAGTGCTAGCCGGGGACAGACAAATTCACCCCTCCACTTT	CSASRGQTNSPLHF
.	TRBV20-1	TRBJ2-7	.	TGCAGTGCTACCTTCCGGGGGACGGTCTCCTACGAGCAGTACTTC	CSATFRGTVSYEQYF
.	TRBV12-3/TRBV12-4	TRBJ2-2	.	TGTGCCAGCAGTAGACTTGACACCGGGGAGCTGTTTTTT	CASSRLDTGELFF
many	TRBV7-9	TRBJ2-3	.	TGTGCCAGCAGCTTAGGGGGGCCGCCGCACACAGATACGCAGTATTTT	CASSLGGPPHTDTQYF
many	TRBV25-1	TRBJ2-5	.	TGTGCCAGCAGTGAAATAGGGGCCCCACAAGAGACCCAGTACTTC	CASSEIGAPQETQYF
many	TRBV20-1	TRBJ2-5	TRBD2	TGCAGTGCCTCGCGGACTAGCGGGGTCCAAGAGACCCAGTACTTC	CSASRTSGVQETQYF
few	TRBV20-1	TRBJ2-5	TRBD2	TGCAGAGGAGGAAGCGGGGGCCAAGAGACCCAGTACTTC	CRGGSGGQETQYF
many	TRBV5-1	TRBJ1-6	.	TGCGCCAGCAGCTTACAAGGCGATTCACCCCTCCACTTT	CASSLQGDSPLHF
.	TRBV20-1	TRBJ1-2	TRBD1	TGCAGTGCTTACAGGGGGGGAGATGGCTACACCTTC	CSAYRGGDGYTF
many	TRBV20-1	TRBJ2-5	TRBD2	TGCAGTGCTATTTCCTCTCTAGCGGGGGTATCAGAGACCCAGTACTTC	CSAISSLAGVSETQYF
few	TRBV7-3	TRBJ2-7	TRBD1	TGTGCCAGCAGCTTAAGGACAGGGGGGGGTGCCGAGCAGTACTTC	CASSLRTGGGAEQYF
few	TRBV12-3/TRBV12-4	TRBJ2-7	TRBD1	TGTGCCAGCAGTTTGACAGGGGGCATGAACGAGCAGTACTTC	CASSLTGGMNEQYF
many	TRBV20-1	TRBJ2-5	TRBD2	TGCAGTGCTAGTCCGCGGGGGGAGACCCAGTACTTC	CSASPRGETQYF
.	TRBV20-1	TRBJ1-5	TRBD1	TGCAGTGCCACAGGGACAGGTCAGCCCCAGCATTTT	CSATGTGQPQHF
many	TRBV5-6	TRBJ2-1	TRBD1	TGTGCCAGCAGCGATGGCTATGGACAGGCCTACAATGAGCAGTTCTTC	CASSDGYGQAYNEQFF
.	TRBV25-1	TRBJ2-1	.	TGTGCCAGCAGTAGCCAGGCAGGGGCCACCTACAATGAGCAGTTCTTC	CASSSQAGATYNEQFF
.	TRBV7-2	TRBJ1-2	.	TGTGCCAGCAGCTTAGTCTGGGGCGAGGGCTACACCTTC	CASSLVWGEGYTF
.	TRBV6-1	TRBJ1-2	.	TGTGCCAGCAGTATAGGCAGGAAGAACTATGGCTACACCTTC	CASSIGRKNYGYTF
few	TRBV28	TRBJ2-7	.	TGTGCCAGCACCGACGAAATCTACGAGCAGTACTTC	CASTDEIYEQYF
few	TRBV20-1	TRBJ2-1	.	TGCAGTGCTAGAGAGGACATCCGGCCCAGCTCCTACAATGAGCAGTTCTTC	CSAREDIRPSSYNEQFF
many	TRBV20-1	TRBJ2-3	.	TGCAGTGCTAGCGGGGGGCTCTCTAGCACAGATACGCAGTATTTT	CSASGGLSSTDTQYF
many	TRBV4-1	TRBJ1-1	.	TGCGCCAGCAGCCAAGGGGGCCTCAGGGAAGGTCGCACTGAAGCTTTCTTT	CASSQGGLREGRTEAFF
many	TRBV6-1	TRBJ1-6	.	TGTGCCAGCAGTGAAGCTTTAGTAGGGGGTTCACCCCTCCACTTT	CASSEALVGGSPLHF
.	TRBV30	TRBJ2-3	.	TGTGCCTGGAGATCTGCGGGGTCATTCACAGATACGCAGTATTTT	CAWRSAGSFTDTQYF
.	TRBV20-1	TRBJ2-5	TRBD1	TGCAGTGCTGCGAGACCACAGGGGGCTGGGGAGACCCAGTACTTC	CSAARPQGAGETQYF
.	TRBV6-1	TRBJ2-5	TRBD2	TGTGCCGCATCCGGCGGCTGGGCTAGCGGGGACCAAGAGACCCAGTACTTC	CAASGGWASGDQETQYF
.	TRBV18	TRBJ2-3	.	TGTGCCAGCTCACTCTACCGCTCCGGGACGGGGACAGATACGCAGTATTTT	CASSLYRSGTGTDTQYF
.	TRBV24-1	TRBJ2-3	TRBD1	TGTGCCACCAGTGATTCCCGGGACAGGGGATCGGATACGCAGTATTTT	CATSDSRDRGSDTQYF
.	TRBV20-1	TRBJ1-1	.	TGCAGTGCTAGCGGCGGAGGATCGGACACTGAAGCTTTCTTT	CSASGGGSDTEAFF
.	TRBV20-1	TRBJ1-1	TRBD1	TGCAGTGCTAGAGATCGCAGGGGGGGCACTGAAGCTTTCTTT	CSARDRRGGTEAFF
few	TRBV12-3/TRBV12-4	TRBJ2-1	.	TGTGCCAGCCAACTCCGGGCAGCGAGATTTTCCTACAATGAGCAGTTCTTC	CASQLRAARFSYNEQFF
few	TRBV7-8	TRBJ2-5	.	TGTGCCAGCAGCTTAGCGGACCGATACGAGACCCAGTACTTC	CASSLADRYETQYF
many	TRBV10-2	TRBJ1-5	.	TGCGCCAGCAGTGAAAGCGATAGCAATCAGCCCCAGCATTTT	CASSESDSNQPQHF
many	TRBV4-1	TRBJ2-1	.	TGCGCCAGCAGCCATTTGGGGGGCTACTCCTACAATGAGCAGTTCTTC	CASSHLGGYSYNEQFF
few	TRBV20-1	TRBJ2-5	TRBD1	TGCAGTGCTAGGGGACAGGGCGGTGAGACCCAGTACTTC	CSARGQGGETQYF
many	TRBV20-1	TRBJ1-5	.	TGCAGTGCTGCCCCAGGGGATGAATATAGCAATCAGCCCCAGCATTTT	CSAAPGDEYSNQPQHF
.	TRBV21-1	TRBJ2-5	.	TGTGCCAGCCCTGGCAGGGGTCGGAAAGAGACCCAGTACTTC	CASPGRGRKETQYF
many	TRBV20-1	TRBJ2-1	.	TGCAGTGCTAGAGATGGGGCGACCTACAATGAGCAGTTCTTC	CSARDGATYNEQFF
.	TRBV24-1	TRBJ1-5	.	TGTGCCACCAGTGGGGCGACAGACCCCAATCAGCCCCAGCATTTT	CATSGATDPNQPQHF
.	TRBV7-2	TRBJ2-7	TRBD1	TGTGCCAGCAGCTCGGGACAGAAATACGAGCAGTACTTC	CASSSGQKYEQYF
.	TRBV29-1	TRBJ1-6	TRBD1	TGCAGCGACGCCCGGGACAGGGGATACTCCTATAATTCACCCCTCCACTTT	CSDARDRGYSYNSPLHF
many	TRBV20-1	TRBJ1-6	TRBD1	TGCAGTGCGACAACAAAACGACAGGGAGGAGGTTCACCCCTCCACTTT	CSATTKRQGGGSPLHF
many	TRBV5-1	TRBJ1-1	TRBD1	TGCGCCAGCAGCTTGGGGGGACAGGACACTGAAGCTTTCTTT	CASSLGGQDTEAFF